The T cell receptor beta chain under discussion was sequenced for a study of cytomegalovirus exposure and HLA in healthy donors. Study results and limitations: The productive fraction for most TCR beta V segments was about 87% or about 30% in an earlier analysis.

Comments on this clone: Its antigen is unknown.

J gave up 6 bases and V 3 bases, and 3 bases lay outside the gene matches. The germline gives CDR1 SEHNR, CDR2 FQNEAQ (reference sequence). The length of the CDR3 is 14 residues. In the PCR, 60 Vbeta and 13 Jbeta primers were used. Sequencing used immunoSEQ multiplex PCR; TCRdb keeps in-frame clones, though not all of them. The sample carries some 150,000 clones, less than 85% recorded once. The rearrangement links TRBV7-9 to TRBJ1-5; TRBD1 matches 9 bases. The TCR sequence derives from a man aged 35 to 55 in good health and CMV-seronegative. Sequenced material: PBMCs. CDR3 sequence reads: CASSFTGGTQPQHF. CDR3 bases: TGTGCCAGCAGCTTTACAGGGGGCACTCAGCCCCAGCATTTT.